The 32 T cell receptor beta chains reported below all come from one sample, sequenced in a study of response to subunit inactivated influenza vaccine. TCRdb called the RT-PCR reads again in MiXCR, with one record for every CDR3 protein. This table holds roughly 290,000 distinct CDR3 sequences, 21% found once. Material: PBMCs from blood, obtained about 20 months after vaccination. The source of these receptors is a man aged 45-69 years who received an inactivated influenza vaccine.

Here the CDR3 DNA reads TGTGCCAGCAGTTCCGGACAGGTGAACAATCAGCCCCAGCATTTT. Its protein product is CASSSGQVNNQPQHF. The gene calls are TRBV28 and TRBJ1-5, with 7 bases fitting TRBD1. The CDR3 is made up of 15 amino acids. The germline CDR1 and CDR2 sequences are MDHEN and SYDVKM. V lost 4 bases and J lost 3; bases outside the gene matches: 6.

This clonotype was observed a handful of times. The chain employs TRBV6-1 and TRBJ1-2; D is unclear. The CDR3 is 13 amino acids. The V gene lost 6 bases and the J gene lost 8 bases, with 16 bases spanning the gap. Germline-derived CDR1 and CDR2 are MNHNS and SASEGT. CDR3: CASSPEGWRGYTF. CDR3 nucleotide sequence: TGTGCCAGCAGCCCCGAGGGCTGGCGGGGCTACACCTTC.

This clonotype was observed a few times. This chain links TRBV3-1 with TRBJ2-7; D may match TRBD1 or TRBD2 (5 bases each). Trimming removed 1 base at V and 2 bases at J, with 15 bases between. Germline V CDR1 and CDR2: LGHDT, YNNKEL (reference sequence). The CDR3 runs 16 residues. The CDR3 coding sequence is TGTGCCAGCAGCCAAGGAGCCTGGGGGAATCCCTACGAGCAGTACTTC. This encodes CASSQGAWGNPYEQYF.

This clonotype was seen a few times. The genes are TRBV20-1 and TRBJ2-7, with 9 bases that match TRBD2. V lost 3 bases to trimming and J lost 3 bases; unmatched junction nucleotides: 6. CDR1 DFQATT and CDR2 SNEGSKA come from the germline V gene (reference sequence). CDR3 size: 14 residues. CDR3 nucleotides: TGCAGTGCTAGGGAAAGCGGGAGGAGCTACGAGCAGTACTTC. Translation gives CSARESGRSYEQYF.

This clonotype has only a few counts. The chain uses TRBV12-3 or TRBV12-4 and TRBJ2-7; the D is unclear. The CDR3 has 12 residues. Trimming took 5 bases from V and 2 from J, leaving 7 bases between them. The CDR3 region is CASSRPPYEQYF. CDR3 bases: TGTGCCAGCAGTCGCCCCCCCTACGAGCAGTACTTC.

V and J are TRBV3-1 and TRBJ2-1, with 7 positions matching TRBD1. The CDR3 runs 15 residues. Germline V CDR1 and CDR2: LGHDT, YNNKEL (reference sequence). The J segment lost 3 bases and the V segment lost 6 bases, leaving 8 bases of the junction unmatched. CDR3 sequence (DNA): TGTGCCAGCAGTCTTGAGACAGGGAACTACAATGAGCAGTTCTTC. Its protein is CASSLETGNYNEQFF.

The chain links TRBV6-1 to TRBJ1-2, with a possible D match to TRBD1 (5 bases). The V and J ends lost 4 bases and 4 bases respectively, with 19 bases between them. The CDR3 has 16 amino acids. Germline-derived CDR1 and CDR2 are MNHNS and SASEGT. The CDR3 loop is CASSGDVGRDAYGYTF. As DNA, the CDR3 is TGTGCCAGCAGTGGGGACGTAGGGAGGGACGCCTATGGCTACACCTTC.

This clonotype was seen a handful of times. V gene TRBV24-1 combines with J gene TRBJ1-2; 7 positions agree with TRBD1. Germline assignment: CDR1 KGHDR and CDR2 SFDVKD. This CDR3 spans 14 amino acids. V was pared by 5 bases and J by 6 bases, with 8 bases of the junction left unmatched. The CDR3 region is CATSVRGERDGYTF. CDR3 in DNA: TGTGCCACCAGTGTCAGGGGGGAAAGGGATGGCTACACCTTC.

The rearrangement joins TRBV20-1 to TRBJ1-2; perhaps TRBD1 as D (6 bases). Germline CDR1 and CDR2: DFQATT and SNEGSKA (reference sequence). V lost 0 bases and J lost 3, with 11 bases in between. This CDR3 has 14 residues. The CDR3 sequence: CSARDGGGYYGYTF. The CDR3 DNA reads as TGCAGTGCTAGAGATGGGGGCGGATACTATGGCTACACCTTC.

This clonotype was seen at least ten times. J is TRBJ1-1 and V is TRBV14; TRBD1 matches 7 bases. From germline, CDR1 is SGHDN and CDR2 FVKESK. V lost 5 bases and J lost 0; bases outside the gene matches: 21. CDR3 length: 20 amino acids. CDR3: CASSTYDLFRGDRVNTEAFF. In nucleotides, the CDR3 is TGTGCCAGCAGCACCTACGACTTATTTAGGGGCGACAGGGTGAACACTGAAGCTTTCTTT.

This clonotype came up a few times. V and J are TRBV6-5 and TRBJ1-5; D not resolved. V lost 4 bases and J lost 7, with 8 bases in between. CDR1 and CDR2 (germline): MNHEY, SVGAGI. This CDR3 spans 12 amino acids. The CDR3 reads CASSSLGQPQHF. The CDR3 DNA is TGTGCCAGCAGTTCCTTAGGGCAGCCCCAGCATTTT.

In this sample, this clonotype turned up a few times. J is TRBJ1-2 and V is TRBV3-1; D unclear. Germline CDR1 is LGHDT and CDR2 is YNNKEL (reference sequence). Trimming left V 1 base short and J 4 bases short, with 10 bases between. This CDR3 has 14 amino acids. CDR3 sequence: CASSQGRGSYGYTF. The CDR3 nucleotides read TGTGCCAGCAGCCAAGGTCGTGGGTCCTATGGCTACACCTTC.

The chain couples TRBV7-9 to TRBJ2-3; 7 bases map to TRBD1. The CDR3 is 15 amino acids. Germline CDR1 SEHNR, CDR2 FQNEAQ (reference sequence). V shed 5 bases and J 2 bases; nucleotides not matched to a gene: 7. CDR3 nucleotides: TGTGCCAGCAGCCCACAGGGGTCCTACACAGATACGCAGTATTTT. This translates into CASSPQGSYTDTQYF.

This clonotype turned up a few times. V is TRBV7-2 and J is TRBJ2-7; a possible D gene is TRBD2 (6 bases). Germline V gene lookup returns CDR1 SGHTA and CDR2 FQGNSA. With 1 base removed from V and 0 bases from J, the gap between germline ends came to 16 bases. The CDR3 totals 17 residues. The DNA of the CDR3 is TGTGCCAGCAGCTTAGGGGTACGGAGCGGGTACTCCTACGAGCAGTACTTC. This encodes CASSLGVRSGYSYEQYF.

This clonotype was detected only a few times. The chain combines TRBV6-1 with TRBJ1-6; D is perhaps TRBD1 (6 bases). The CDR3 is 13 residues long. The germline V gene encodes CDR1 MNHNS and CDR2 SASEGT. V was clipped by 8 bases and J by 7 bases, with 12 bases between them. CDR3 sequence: CASQGHGNSPLHF. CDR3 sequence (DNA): TGTGCCAGCCAGGGGCACGGAAATTCACCCCTCCACTTT.

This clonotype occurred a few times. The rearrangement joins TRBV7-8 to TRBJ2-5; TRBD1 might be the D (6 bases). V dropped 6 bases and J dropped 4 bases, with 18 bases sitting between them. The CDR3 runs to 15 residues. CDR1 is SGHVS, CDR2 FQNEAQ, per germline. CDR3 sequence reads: CASRNSGIGGETQYF. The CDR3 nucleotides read TGTGCCAGCAGGAACTCCGGGATAGGGGGAGAGACCCAGTACTTC.

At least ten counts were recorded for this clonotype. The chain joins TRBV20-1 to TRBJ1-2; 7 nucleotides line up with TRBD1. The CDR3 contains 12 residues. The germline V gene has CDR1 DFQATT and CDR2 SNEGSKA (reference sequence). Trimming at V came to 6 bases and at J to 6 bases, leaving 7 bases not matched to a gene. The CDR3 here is CSAPGQGDGYTF. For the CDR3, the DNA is TGCAGTGCCCCTGGGCAGGGGGATGGCTACACCTTC.

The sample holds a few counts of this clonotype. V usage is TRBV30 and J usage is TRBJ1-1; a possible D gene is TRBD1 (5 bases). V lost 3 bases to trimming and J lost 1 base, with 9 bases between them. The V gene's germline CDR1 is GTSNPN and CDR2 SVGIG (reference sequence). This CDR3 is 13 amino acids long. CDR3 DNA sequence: TGTGCCTGGAGGGGGGACGGGAACACTGAAGCTTTCTTT. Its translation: CAWRGDGNTEAFF.

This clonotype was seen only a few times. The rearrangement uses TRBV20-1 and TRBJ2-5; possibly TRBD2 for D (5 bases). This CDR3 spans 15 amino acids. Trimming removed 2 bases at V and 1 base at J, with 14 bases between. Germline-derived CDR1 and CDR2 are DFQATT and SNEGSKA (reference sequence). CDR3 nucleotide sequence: TGCAGTGCTAGAAGGCCGGACGGGATCCAAGAGACCCAGTACTTC. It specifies CSARRPDGIQETQYF.

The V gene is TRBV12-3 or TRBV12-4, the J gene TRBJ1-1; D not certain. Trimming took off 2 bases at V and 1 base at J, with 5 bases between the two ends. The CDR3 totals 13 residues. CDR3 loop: CASSLWRNTEAFF. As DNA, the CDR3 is TGTGCCAGCAGTTTATGGCGGAACACTGAAGCTTTCTTT.

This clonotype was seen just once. The CDR3 here is CASSLGRGGGRGNSPLHF. Written as DNA, the CDR3 is TGTGCCAGCAGCTTAGGTAGGGGCGGTGGTAGGGGTAATTCACCCCTCCACTTT. The chain couples TRBV11-1 to TRBJ1-6, with TRBD1 as a possible D gene (5 bases). Looked up from germline, CDR1 is SGHAT and CDR2 is FQDESV (reference sequence). The germline V and J ends were trimmed by 1 base and 6 bases, with 19 bases remaining between them. The CDR3 totals 18 residues.

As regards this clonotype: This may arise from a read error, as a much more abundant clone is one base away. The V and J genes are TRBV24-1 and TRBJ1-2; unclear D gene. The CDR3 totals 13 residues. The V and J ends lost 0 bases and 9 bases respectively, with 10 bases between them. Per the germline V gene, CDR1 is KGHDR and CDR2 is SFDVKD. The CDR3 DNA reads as TGTGCCACCAGTGATTTGTACGGGTATTGCTACACCTTC. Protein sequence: CATSDLYGYCYTF.

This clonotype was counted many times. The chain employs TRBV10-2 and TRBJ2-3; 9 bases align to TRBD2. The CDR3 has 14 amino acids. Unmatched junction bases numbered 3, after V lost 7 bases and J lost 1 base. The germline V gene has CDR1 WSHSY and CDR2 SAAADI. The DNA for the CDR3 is TGCGCCAGCAAGGTAGCGGGGGGCACAGATACGCAGTATTTT. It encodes CASKVAGGTDTQYF.

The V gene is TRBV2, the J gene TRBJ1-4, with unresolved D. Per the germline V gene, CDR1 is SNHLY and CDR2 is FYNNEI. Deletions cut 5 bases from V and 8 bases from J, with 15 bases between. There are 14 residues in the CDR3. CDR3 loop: CASSRVPLWEKLFF. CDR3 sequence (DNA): TGTGCCAGCAGTCGGGTCCCGCTCTGGGAAAAACTGTTTTTT.

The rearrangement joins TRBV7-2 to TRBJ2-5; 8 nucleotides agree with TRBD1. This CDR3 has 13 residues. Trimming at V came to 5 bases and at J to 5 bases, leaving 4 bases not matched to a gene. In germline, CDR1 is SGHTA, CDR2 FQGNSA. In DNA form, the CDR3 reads TGTGCCAGCAGCCCAAACAGGGGGGAGACCCAGTACTTC. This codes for CASSPNRGETQYF.

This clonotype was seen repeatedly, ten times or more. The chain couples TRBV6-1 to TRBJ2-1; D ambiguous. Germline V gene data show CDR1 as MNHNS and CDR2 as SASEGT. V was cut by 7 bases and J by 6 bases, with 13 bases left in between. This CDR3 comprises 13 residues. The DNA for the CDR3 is TGTGCCAGCACCCGGTGGGGTTCCAATGAGCAGTTCTTC. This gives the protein CASTRWGSNEQFF.

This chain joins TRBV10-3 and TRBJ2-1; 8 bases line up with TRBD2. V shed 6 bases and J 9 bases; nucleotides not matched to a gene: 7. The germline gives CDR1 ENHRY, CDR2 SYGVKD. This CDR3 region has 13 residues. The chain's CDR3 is CAISQGLAAEQFF. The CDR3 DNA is TGTGCCATCAGCCAAGGACTAGCTGCTGAGCAGTTCTTC.

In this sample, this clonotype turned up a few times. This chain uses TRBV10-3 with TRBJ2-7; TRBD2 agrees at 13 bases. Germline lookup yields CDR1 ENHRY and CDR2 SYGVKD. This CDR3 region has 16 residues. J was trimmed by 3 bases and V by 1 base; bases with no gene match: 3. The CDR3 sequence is CAISEFRTSGSYEQYF. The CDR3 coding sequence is TGTGCCATCAGTGAGTTCAGGACTAGCGGGAGCTACGAGCAGTACTTC.

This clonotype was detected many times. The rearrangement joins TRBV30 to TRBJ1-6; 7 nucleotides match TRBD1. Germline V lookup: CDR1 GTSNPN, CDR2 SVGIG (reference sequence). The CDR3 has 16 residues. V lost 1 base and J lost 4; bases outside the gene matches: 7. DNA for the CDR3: TGTGCCTGGAGTGCTAAGAGGGACAGATATAATTCACCCCTCCACTTT. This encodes CAWSAKRDRYNSPLHF.

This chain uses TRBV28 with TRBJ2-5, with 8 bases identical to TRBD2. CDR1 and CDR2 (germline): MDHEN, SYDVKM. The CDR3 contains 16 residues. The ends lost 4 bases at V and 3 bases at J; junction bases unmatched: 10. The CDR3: CASSSHSLSGKETQYF. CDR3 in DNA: TGTGCCAGCAGTTCTCACTCCCTTAGCGGGAAAGAGACCCAGTACTTC. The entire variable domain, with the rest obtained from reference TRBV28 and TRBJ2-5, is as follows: DVKVTQSSRYLVKRTGEKVFLECVQDMDHENMFWYRQDPGLGLRLIYFSYDVKMKEKGDIPEGYSVSREKKERFSLILESASTNQTSMYLCASSSHSLSGKETQYFGPGTRLLVL.

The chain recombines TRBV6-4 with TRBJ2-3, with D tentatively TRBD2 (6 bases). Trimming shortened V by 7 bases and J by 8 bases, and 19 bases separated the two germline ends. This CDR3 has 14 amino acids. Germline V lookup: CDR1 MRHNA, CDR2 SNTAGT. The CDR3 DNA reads TGTGCCAGCACCAAACTAGCAGGAGAGGGTACGCAGTATTTT. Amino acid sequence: CASTKLAGEGTQYF.

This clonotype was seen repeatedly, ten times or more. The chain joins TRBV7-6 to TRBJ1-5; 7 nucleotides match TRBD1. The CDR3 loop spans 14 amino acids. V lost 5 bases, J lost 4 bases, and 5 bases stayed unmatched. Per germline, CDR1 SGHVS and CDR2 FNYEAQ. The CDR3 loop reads CASSETQGNQPQHF. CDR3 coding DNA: TGTGCCAGCAGCGAAACACAGGGGAATCAGCCCCAGCATTTT.